The subject of this entry is one T cell receptor beta chain. These data originate in a study of radiotherapy plus CTLA-4 blockade in lung cancer. The CDR3 is made up of 15 amino acids. The V end lost 4 bases, the J end lost 0 bases, and 11 bases lay between the germline ends. Germline V lookup: CDR1 SGHRS, CDR2 YFSETQ. Sequencing was performed with immunoSEQ multiplex PCR; in TCRdb, only in-frame clones are kept and a portion is missing. This table has 64,000 or so clones, approximately 65% appearing once. The source material was peripheral blood, sampled from a patient treated with radiotherapy plus ipilimumab. The chain has TRBV5-1 and TRBJ1-5, with D possibly being TRBD1 (6 bases). The clonotype was recovered from a human donor with non-small cell lung cancer whose response to radiotherapy plus ipilimumab could not be evaluated. The CDR3 DNA reads as TGCGCCAGCAGCAGCCGGACAGATAGCAATCAGCCCCAGCATTTT. It yields the protein CASSSRTDSNQPQHF.